This T cell receptor beta chain emerged from a study of monozygotic twins with inflammatory bowel disease. Study findings and constraints: IBD patients, compared with healthy twins, shared fewer clonotypes with others (especially with disease activity). In patient repertoires, differing immunosuppressive treatments may have added some variability. Different T cell subtypes could not be distinguished.

The CDR3 runs 14 residues. The germline gives CDR1 MNHEY, CDR2 SMNVEV (reference sequence). For each CDR3 protein, TCRdb gives one entry from its re-call of the 5' RACE reads, without DNA. This sample carries some 440,000 distinct CDR3 sequences, with about 2.2% going to the ten biggest clones. A note on this clonotype: The target antigen is unknown.

The sequence was collected from a human donor with ulcerative colitis or Crohn's disease, or a healthy co-twin of an affected twin (not recorded which). Source material: blood. The chain recombines TRBV27 with TRBJ1-1; TCRdb names TRBD1, which stays unverified in the absence of DNA. The CDR3 reads CASSSTGRQREAFF.